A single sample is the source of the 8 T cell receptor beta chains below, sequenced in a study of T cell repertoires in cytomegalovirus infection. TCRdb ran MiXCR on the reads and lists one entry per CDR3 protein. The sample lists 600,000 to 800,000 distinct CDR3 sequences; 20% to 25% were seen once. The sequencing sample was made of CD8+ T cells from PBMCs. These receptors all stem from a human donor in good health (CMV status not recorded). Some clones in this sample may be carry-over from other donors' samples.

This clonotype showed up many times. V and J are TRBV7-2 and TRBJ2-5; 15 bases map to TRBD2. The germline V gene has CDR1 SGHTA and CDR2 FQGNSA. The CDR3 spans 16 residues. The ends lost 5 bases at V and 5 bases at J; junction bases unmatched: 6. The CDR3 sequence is CASSHGLAGGMETQYF. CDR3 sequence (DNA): TGTGCCAGCAGCCACGGACTAGCGGGGGGGATGGAGACCCAGTACTTC.

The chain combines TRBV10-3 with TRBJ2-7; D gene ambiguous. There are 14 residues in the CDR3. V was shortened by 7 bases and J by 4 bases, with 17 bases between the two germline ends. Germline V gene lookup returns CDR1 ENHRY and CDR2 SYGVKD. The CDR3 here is CAIKEIRKLYEQYV. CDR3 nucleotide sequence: TGTGCCATCAAGGAAATAAGAAAACTTTACGAGCAGTACGTC.

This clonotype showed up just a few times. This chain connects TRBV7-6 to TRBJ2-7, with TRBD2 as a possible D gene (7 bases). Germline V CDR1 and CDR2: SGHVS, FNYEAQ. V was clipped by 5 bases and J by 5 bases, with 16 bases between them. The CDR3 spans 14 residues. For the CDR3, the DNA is TGTGCCAGCAGCGCCCCAGGCGGGGGCGACGAGCAGTACGTC. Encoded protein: CASSAPGGGDEQYV.

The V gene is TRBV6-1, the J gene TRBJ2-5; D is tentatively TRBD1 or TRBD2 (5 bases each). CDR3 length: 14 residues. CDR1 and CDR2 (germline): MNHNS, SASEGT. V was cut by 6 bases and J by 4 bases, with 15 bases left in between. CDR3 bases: TGTGCCAGCAGAAGCTCCGGGACCTCAGAGACCCAGTACTTC. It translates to CASRSSGTSETQYF.

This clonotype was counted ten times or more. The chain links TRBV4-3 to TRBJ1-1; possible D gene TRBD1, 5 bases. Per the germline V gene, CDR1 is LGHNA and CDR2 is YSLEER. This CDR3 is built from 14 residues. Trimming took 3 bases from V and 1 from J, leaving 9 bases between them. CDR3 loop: CASSQGVTNTEAFF. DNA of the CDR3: TGCGCCAGCAGCCAGGGGGTTACGAACACTGAAGCTTTCTTT.

In DNA, the CDR3 is TGCAGTGCTAGGGAATGGGACAGGGAGGGATCACCCCTCCACTTT. This gives the protein CSAREWDREGSPLHF. The rearrangement links TRBV20-1 to TRBJ1-6; 9 bases fit TRBD1. Germline V CDR1 and CDR2: DFQATT, SNEGSKA (reference sequence). Germline trimming cut 3 bases from V and 10 bases from J; bases unmatched to any gene: 10. CDR3 size: 15 residues.

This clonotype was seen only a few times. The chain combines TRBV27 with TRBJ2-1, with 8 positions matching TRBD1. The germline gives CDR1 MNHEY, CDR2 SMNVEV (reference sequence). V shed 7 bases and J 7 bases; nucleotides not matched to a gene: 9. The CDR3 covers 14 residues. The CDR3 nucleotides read TGTGCCAGCACCCTCGGACAGGGTAGAAATGAGCAGTTCTTC. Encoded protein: CASTLGQGRNEQFF.

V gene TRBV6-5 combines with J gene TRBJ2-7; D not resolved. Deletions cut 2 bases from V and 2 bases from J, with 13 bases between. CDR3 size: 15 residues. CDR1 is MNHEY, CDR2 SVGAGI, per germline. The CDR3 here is CASSYGQVVTYEQYF. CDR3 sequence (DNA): TGTGCCAGCAGTTACGGGCAGGTAGTTACCTACGAGCAGTACTTC.